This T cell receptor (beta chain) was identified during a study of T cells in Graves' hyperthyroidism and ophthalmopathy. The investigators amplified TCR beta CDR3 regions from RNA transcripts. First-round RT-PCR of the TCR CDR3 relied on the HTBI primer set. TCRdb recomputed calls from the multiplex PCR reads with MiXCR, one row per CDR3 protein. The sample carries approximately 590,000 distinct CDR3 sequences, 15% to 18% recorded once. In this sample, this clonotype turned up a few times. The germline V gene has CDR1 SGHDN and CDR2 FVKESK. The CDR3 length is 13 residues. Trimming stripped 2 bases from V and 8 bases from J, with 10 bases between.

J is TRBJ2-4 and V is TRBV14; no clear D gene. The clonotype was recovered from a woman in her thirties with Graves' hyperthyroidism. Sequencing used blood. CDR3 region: CASSQFSKHIQYF. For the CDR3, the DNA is TGTGCCAGCAGCCAATTCAGTAAACACATTCAGTACTTC.